This T cell receptor (beta chain) was observed in a study of cytomegalovirus exposure and HLA in healthy donors. Study summary: Caucasian-associated ancestry cluster membership applied to around 76% of around 400 genotyped donors.

CDR3 size: 13 residues. V lost 6 bases and J lost 8, with 16 bases in between. Germline CDR1 reads SNHLY; CDR2 reads FYNNEI. In regard to this clone: The antigen is not known.

It was with 60 Vbeta and 13 Jbeta primers that the PCR ran. Repertoires were generated with immunoSEQ multiplex PCR, while TCRdb's copy carries only in-frame clones and drops some. The profile shows 100,000 to 150,000 clones, 80% of them singletons. General study results and limits: Later on, a genetic analysis was performed. It linked a missense variant in DCLRE1C with V- and J-gene trimming of TCR beta. Some TCR beta chains (about 170 of them) were listed as cytomegalovirus-associated.

The rearrangement joins TRBV2 to TRBJ1-2; D is undetermined. The sequenced material came from PBMCs. The receptor's source is a man aged 25 to 40 in good health and CMV-seronegative. CDR3 in DNA: TGTGCCAGCAGAAAGACCAACCCGGGAGGCTACACCTTC. This gives the protein CASRKTNPGGYTF.